This TCR beta chain stems from a study of T-cell memory formation after mild COVID-19 listed by TCRdb under 2021. In terms of the full investigation: TCR sequence clusters from the two donors were largely donor specific. In a couple of donors, T-cell clones that expanded and contracted after mild COVID-19 were tracked by sequencing TCRalpha and TCRbeta repertoires over time. The cohort was made up of two young adult volunteers, one female and one male, who were previously healthy. Points the paper makes about the study in general: Only a couple of mild cases were covered by the study, and larger cohorts that include severe cases with pre-infection samples were considered necessary. Whether the second-wave clones peaking on day 37 were SARS-CoV-2 specific was not confirmed. From day 15 to 85, contracting clones showed balanced CD4/CD8 phenotypes, whereas a second wave of clones that expanded from day 15 to 37 leaned towards CD4+. The detection of some responding clones in pre-infection memory suggests that pre-existing cross-reactive memory T cells joined the SARS-CoV-2 response. Contracting CD4+ clones appeared mostly in the CM and EM memory subsets, whereas CD8+ clones were enriched in EMRA.

Ficoll-Paque density gradient centrifugation was used to isolate PBMCs. About this clonotype itself: Its antigen is unknown. No base quality information exists; no much larger clone differs at one position.

V was cut back by 4 bases and J by 2 bases, leaving a gap of 13 bases between them. For CDR1 and CDR2, the germline V gene lists SGHRS and YFSETQ. Its CDR3 holds 14 amino acids, cysteine through phenylalanine. The CDR3 DNA has 42 bases and is translated from base 1. The sequencer was an Illumina NovaSeq 6000. TCRalpha and TCRbeta cDNA libraries were constructed by 5'RACE with constant-segment primers, with sample barcodes and unique molecular identifiers being introduced. Trizol reagent was used to extract RNA from every sample. Libraries were amplified in two PCR steps, with a second sample barcode and Illumina TruSeq adapters added in the second step. Libraries were sequenced on an Illumina NovaSeq with 2 x 150 bp paired-end reads. For the original study's pipeline: Demultiplexing of reads and collapsing into UMI-guided consensus sequences were performed with migec v1.2.7. Using mixcr v2.1.11, the UMI consensuses were aligned to TRA and TRB V and J templates and assembled into clonotypes. A clonotype was counted as expanded or contracted only when both edgeR and NoisET called the clonotype significant, with the noise models trained on biological replicates. For edgeR calls, the cutoffs were a false discovery rate-adjusted p below 0.01 and a log2 fold-change threshold of 1. PCA with hierarchical clustering of max-normalized trajectories of the 1000 most abundant clonotypes was used as exploratory dynamics analysis. Separately sequenced CD4+ and CD8+ repertoires were used to assign the CD4 or CD8 phenotype of responding clones. TCRdb reanalyzed the raw reads on its own, using fastp at Q25 for trimming and MiXCR for clone calling, and kept in-frame beta chains. Rows merge per CDR3 protein into single entries with the most common DNA and genes. TCRdb assigned the V and J calls; the authors' analysis was not used. The sample table shows about 290,000 distinct CDR3 sequences, and about 15% are seen once. In total, the top ten clones hold approximately 23% of the sample.

The sequence came from a man between 18 and 35 years old who had mild COVID-19 (a few samples of this study predate the infection). The sample titles of this study are shuffled in the database, so cell type and time point are left out; the donor was told from shared clones. The chain is encoded by TRBV5-1 joined to TRBJ2-7; no D segment can be confidently identified. Sequenced material: PBMCs or a T cell subset sorted from them (not recorded which). The bases are TGCGCCAGCAGCCCTGAGACCCTGACCTACGAGCAGTACTTC. The encoded protein is CASSPETLTYEQYF.